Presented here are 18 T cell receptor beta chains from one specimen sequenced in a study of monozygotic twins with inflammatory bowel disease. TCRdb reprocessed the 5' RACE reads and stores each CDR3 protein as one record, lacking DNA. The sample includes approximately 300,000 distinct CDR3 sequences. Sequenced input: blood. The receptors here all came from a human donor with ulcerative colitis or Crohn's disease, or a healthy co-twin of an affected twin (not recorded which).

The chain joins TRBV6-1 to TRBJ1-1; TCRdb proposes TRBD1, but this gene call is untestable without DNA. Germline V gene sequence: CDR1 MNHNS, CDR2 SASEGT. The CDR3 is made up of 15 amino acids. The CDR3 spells CASSKGAGTLTEAFF.

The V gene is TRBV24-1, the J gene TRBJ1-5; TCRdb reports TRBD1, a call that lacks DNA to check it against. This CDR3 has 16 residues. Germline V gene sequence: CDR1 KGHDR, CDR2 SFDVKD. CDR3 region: CATSDRQGRGNQPQHF.

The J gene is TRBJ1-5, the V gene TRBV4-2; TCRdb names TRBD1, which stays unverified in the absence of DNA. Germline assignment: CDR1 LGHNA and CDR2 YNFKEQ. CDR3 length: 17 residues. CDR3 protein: CASSQDAAGASNQPQHF.

CDR3 protein: CASSLVQQGVGEQYF. This chain links TRBV7-2 with TRBJ2-7; TCRdb picks TRBD1, but there is no DNA to check that call. The length of the CDR3 is 15 residues. Germline CDR1 is SGHTA and CDR2 is FQGNSA.

The CDR3 loop reads CASSAGTGSDTQYF. The genes are TRBV18 and TRBJ2-3; the TCRdb call, TRBD1, lacks DNA for checking. The CDR3 consists of 14 residues. Germline V gives CDR1 KGHSH, CDR2 LQKENI.

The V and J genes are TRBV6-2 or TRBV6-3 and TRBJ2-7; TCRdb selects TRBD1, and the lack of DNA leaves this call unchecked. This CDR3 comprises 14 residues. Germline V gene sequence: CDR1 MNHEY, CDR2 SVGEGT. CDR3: CASSGTGLTYEQYF.

The CDR3 region is CASSGPLRVATGELFF. This sequence joins TRBV27 and TRBJ2-2; there is no DNA to check the TCRdb D call of TRBD1. This CDR3 comprises 16 residues. CDR1 is MNHEY and CDR2 is SMNVEV in the germline V gene (reference sequence).

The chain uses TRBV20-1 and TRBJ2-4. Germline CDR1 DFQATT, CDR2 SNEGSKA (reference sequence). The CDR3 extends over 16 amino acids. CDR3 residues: CSAPLPRGGAKNIQYF.

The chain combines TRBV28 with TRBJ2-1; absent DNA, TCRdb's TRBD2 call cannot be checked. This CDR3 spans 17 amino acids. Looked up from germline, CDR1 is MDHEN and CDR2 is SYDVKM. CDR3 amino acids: CASSLGGLAGEGDEQFF.

The CDR3 region is CASSGGQLSTNEKLFF. The chain carries TRBV5-1 and TRBJ1-4; the TCRdb call, TRBD1, lacks DNA for checking. Germline CDR1 SGHRS, CDR2 YFSETQ. The CDR3 loop spans 16 amino acids.

CDR3 amino acids: CVLGLLGETQYF. The rearrangement joins TRBV7-9 to TRBJ2-5. Germline assignment: CDR1 SEHNR and CDR2 FQNEAQ (reference sequence). This CDR3 comprises 12 residues.

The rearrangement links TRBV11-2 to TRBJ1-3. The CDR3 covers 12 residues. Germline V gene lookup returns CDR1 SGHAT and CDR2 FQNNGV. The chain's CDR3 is CASSASGNTIYF.

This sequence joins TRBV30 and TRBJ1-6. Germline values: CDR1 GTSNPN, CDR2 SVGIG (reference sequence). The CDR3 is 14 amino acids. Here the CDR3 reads CAWHPSSYNSPLHF.

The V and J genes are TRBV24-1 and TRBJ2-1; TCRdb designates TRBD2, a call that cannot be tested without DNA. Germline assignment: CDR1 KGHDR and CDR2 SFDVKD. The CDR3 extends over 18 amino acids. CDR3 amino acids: CATSGYGEREGLRNEQFF.

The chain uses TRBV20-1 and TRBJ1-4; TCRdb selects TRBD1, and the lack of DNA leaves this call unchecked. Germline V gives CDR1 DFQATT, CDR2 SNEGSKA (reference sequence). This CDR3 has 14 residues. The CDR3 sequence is CSAALDWNNEKLFF.

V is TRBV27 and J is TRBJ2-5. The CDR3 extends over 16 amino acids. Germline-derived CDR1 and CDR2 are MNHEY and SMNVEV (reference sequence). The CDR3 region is CASSFSLASTQETQYF.

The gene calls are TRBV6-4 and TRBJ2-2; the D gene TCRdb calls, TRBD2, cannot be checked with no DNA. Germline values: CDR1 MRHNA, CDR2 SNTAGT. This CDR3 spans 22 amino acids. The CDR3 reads CATSPLSSSGLAVSTGTGELFF.

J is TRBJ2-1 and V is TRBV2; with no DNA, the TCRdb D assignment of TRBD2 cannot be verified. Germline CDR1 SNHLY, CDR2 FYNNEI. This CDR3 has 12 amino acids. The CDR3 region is CAGLAELNEQFF.